The 26 T cell receptor beta chains given below trace back to one sample, sequenced in a study of tumor-infiltrating lymphocytes in primary liver carcinoma. Taking roughly 20-32 mg of unsorted bulk tissue, the authors co-extracted RNA and DNA. With 500 ng total RNA as template and a constant-region primer, TCR beta cDNA was made. Libraries for TCR beta were built through three nested multiplex PCR rounds, which together made up a slightly modified ARM-PCR procedure. Forward primers for TRBV1-TRBV30 and a C-beta reverse primer served the first two PCR rounds, at about 9 cycles each. TCRdb called the multiplex PCR reads again in MiXCR, with one record for every CDR3 protein. The sample records 120,000 or so distinct CDR3 sequences, around 60% being singletons. The specimen sequenced was liver tumor tissue from sampling region 1. Subset in this sample: tumor region T1, superior pole. Receptor source: a woman aged 60-75 years with primary liver carcinoma and hepatitis B virus infection.

This clonotype showed up many times. The V call is TRBV12-3 or TRBV12-4, the J call TRBJ2-5; D could derive from TRBD1 or TRBD2 (5 bases each). V was trimmed by 3 bases and J by 5 bases, leaving 22 bases between them. The CDR3 runs to 17 residues. The CDR3 DNA follows: TGTGCCAGCAGTTTTCGGGGAGTGGGGGTCATCAGGGAGACCCAGTACTTC. This codes for CASSFRGVGVIRETQYF.

To note about this clonotype: One end of the junction is discordant with germline, which a read error may explain. The V gene is TRBV6-2 or TRBV6-3, the J gene TRBJ1-4; D is unresolved. Germline lookup yields CDR1 MNHEY and CDR2 SVGEGT. The CDR3 contains 12 residues. CDR3 bases: TGTGCCAGCACCGGGATTGCGGAAAAATTGTTTTTT. It translates to CASTGIAEKLFF.

V and J are TRBV7-2 and TRBJ1-2, with 7 bases matching TRBD1. Trimming at V came to 4 bases and at J to 6 bases, leaving 5 bases not matched to a gene. Germline values: CDR1 SGHTA, CDR2 FQGNSA. The CDR3 extends over 13 amino acids. CDR3 region: CASSSKGGNGYTF. Written as DNA, the CDR3 is TGTGCCAGCAGCTCTAAAGGGGGCAATGGCTACACCTTC.

This clonotype was observed once. Being one base from a much bigger clone, this may be a read error. V is TRBV29-1 and J is TRBJ1-1; possibly TRBD1 for D (5 bases). V was clipped by 7 bases and J by 3 bases, with 15 bases between them. The CDR3 has 13 residues. Germline V CDR1 and CDR2: SQVTM, ANQGSEA. The CDR3 protein is CSASPGPHTEAFF. DNA of the CDR3: TGCAGCGCGTCCCCGGGACCGCACACTGAAGCTTTCTTT.

V and J are TRBV5-8 and TRBJ2-3; 8 nucleotides agree with TRBD1. Germline V gives CDR1 SGHTS, CDR2 YDEGEE. CDR3 length: 16 residues. J gave up 2 bases and V 0 bases, and 5 bases lay outside the gene matches. CDR3 protein: CASSLGPGGITDTQYF. The CDR3 bases are TGTGCCAGCAGCTTGGGACCAGGGGGCATCACAGATACGCAGTATTTT.

The chain has TRBV11-2 and TRBJ1-1; D is undetermined. Germline values: CDR1 SGHAT, CDR2 FQNNGV. CDR3 size: 13 residues. The chain's CDR3 is CVNSFNMNTEAFF. CDR3 DNA sequence: TGTGTCAACAGCTTTAATATGAACACTGAAGCTTTCTTT.

In the case of this clonotype: This may come from a read error, since a much larger clone is one base off. The chain is built from TRBV12-3 or TRBV12-4 and TRBJ2-3, with 13 bases matching TRBD2. V lost 4 bases, J lost 5 bases, and 3 bases stayed unmatched. The CDR3 length is 15 residues. The CDR3 sequence: CASSYGLAGVDTQYF. DNA of the CDR3: TGTGCCAGCAGTTACGGACTAGCGGGAGTAGATACGCAGTATTTT.

Worth noting for this clonotype: A much larger clone differs by one base, so this may be a read error. The chain carries TRBV12-3 or TRBV12-4 and TRBJ1-2, with 7 bases aligning to TRBD1. This CDR3 is built from 13 residues. CDR3 amino acids: CAGSPRDRGGYTF. In nucleotides, the CDR3 is TGTGCCGGCAGCCCCCGGGACAGAGGGGGCTACACCTTC.

With respect to this clonotype: One end of the junction varies from germline; a read error may be responsible. This rearrangement joins TRBV6-2 or TRBV6-3 to TRBJ2-3, with a weak D call TRBD2 (5 bases). The germline V gene encodes CDR1 MNHEY and CDR2 SVGEGT. There are 13 residues in the CDR3. CDR3 sequence (DNA): TGTGTCAGCAGTTACTCTAGCACAGATACGCTGTATTTC. Translated, it gives CVSSYSSTDTLYF.

As for this clonotype: This may stem from a read error, because a much larger clone lies one nucleotide away. This CDR3 is missing its conserved last phenylalanine or tryptophan, likely due to a read error. CDR3 bases: TGTGCCAGCAGCTCCCCTCTGCTTTCCGCCGAGCAGTACTCC. Translated, it gives CASSSPLLSAEQYS. This chain links TRBV11-2 with TRBJ2-7, with D unresolved. The CDR3 has 14 residues. Deletions cut 4 bases from V and 6 bases from J, with 16 bases between. Germline CDR1 SGHAT, CDR2 FQNNGV.

Only one count was recorded for this clonotype. At one boundary the junction diverges from the germline segment, which might be a read error. The V gene is TRBV5-4, the J gene TRBJ2-5; tentatively, D is TRBD2 (5 bases). This CDR3 contains 15 residues. CDR1 is SGHNT and CDR2 is YYREEE in the germline V gene (reference sequence). CDR3 coding DNA: TGTGCCAGCGGCTTGTCTTTGAGCGGTCAAGAGACCCAGTACTTC. Translated, it gives CASGLSLSGQETQYF. The variable domain in full, completed from reference TRBV5-4 and TRBJ2-5, reads ETGVTQSPTHLIKTRGQQVTLRCSSQSGHNTVSWYQQALGQGPQFIFQYYREEENGRGNFPPRFSGLQFPNYSSELNVNALELDDSALYLCASGLSLSGQETQYFGPGTRLLVL.

The rearrangement uses TRBV29-1 and TRBJ2-6; D might be TRBD1 (5 bases). With 0 bases removed from V and 17 bases from J, the gap between germline ends came to 20 bases. The CDR3 has 14 residues. Germline values: CDR1 SQVTM, CDR2 ANQGSEA. The CDR3 coding sequence is TGCAGCGTTGAAGACAGAGCTGGGGCCAACATCTTGACTTTC. It codes for CSVEDRAGANILTF.

The chain links TRBV28 to TRBJ1-2, with 7 bases aligning to TRBD1. The length of the CDR3 is 14 residues. The germline V gene encodes CDR1 MDHEN and CDR2 SYDVKM. The V gene end was trimmed by 0 bases and the J gene end by 8 bases; junction bases not matched to a gene: 6. CDR3 sequence reads: CASSLCTGERGYTF. In DNA form, the CDR3 reads TGTGCCAGCAGTTTATGTACAGGGGAACGCGGCTACACCTTC.

Notes on this clonotype: A clone one base away is much larger, so this may be a read error. The chain uses TRBV4-1 and TRBJ2-2, with a tentative D call TRBD2 (5 bases). This CDR3 region has 16 residues. V was trimmed by 0 bases and J by 1 base, leaving 9 bases between them. Germline CDR1 and CDR2: MGHRA and YSYEKL. CDR3 residues: CASSQELGQNTGELFF. CDR3 DNA: TGCGCCAGCAGCCAAGAACTAGGGCAGAACACCGGGGAGCTGTTTTTT.

This clonotype came up many times. This chain joins TRBV6-6 and TRBJ2-7; possibly TRBD1 for D (6 bases). Looked up from germline, CDR1 is MNHNY and CDR2 is SVGAGI (reference sequence). The CDR3 is made up of 12 amino acids. Trimming removed 7 bases at V and 9 bases at J, with 16 bases between. CDR3 coding DNA: TGTGCCAGCAACCGCCGGGACAACGGGCAGTACTTC. This gives the protein CASNRRDNGQYF.

This clonotype occurred many times. The chain uses TRBV10-3 and TRBJ2-1; the D gene is possibly TRBD2 (5 bases). This CDR3 contains 11 residues. V was shortened by 4 bases and J by 9 bases, with 7 bases between the two germline ends. From germline, CDR1 is ENHRY and CDR2 SYGVKD. Here the CDR3 reads CAISVAGEQFF. CDR3 DNA: TGTGCCATCAGTGTGGCGGGTGAGCAGTTCTTC.

Worth noting for this clonotype: The germline gene is not matched at one end of the junction; a read error may be the cause. V gene TRBV10-3 combines with J gene TRBJ1-3; maybe TRBD1 (5 bases). The CDR3 extends over 14 amino acids. CDR1 ENHRY and CDR2 SYGVKD come from the germline V gene. CDR3 DNA sequence: TGTGTCATCACGGGGGGGAGTAACGAAAACACCATATATTTT. Residues: CVITGGSNENTIYF.

Details on this clonotype: A read error may be the cause here, since a much bigger clone is one base away. The chain is built from TRBV6-5 and TRBJ2-7; D gene uncertain. The CDR3 loop spans 14 amino acids. Germline V gene sequence: CDR1 MNHEY, CDR2 SVGAGI. CDR3: CASSPPFRGSEQYF. CDR3 sequence (DNA): TGTGCCAGCAGCCCCCCCTTCAGAGGAAGCGAGCAGTATTTC.

With regard to this clonotype: With a much larger clone just one base away, this may be a read error. The rearrangement links TRBV5-1 to TRBJ1-2; 7 positions match TRBD1. The CDR3 spans 15 residues. The V and J ends lost 4 bases and 5 bases, in that order; junction bases with no gene match: 11. Germline assignment: CDR1 SGHRS and CDR2 YFSETQ. In DNA, the CDR3 is TGCGCCAGCAGCCTACAGACAGGGCACGGATATGGCTACACCTTC. Amino acids: CASSLQTGHGYGYTF.

CDR3 in amino acids: CASSSLRDRAYF. The CDR3 nucleotides are TGTGCCAGCAGCTCCCTCCGGGACAGGGCGTATTTT. The genes are TRBV28 and TRBJ2-3; 9 bases line up with TRBD1. V gave up 6 bases and J gave up 14 bases; unmatched junction bases: 9. The CDR3 is 12 residues long. CDR1 is MDHEN and CDR2 is SYDVKM in the germline V gene.

Of note for this clonotype: A single base separates this from a much larger clone, so it may be a read error. This sequence joins TRBV29-1 and TRBJ1-1, with TRBD1 matching over 8 bases. J was trimmed by 6 bases and V by 4 bases; bases with no gene match: 4. The CDR3 runs to 12 residues. CDR1 SQVTM and CDR2 ANQGSEA come from the germline V gene. The CDR3 is CSVVQGVAEAFF. The CDR3 DNA reads TGCAGCGTTGTACAGGGGGTAGCTGAAGCTTTCTTT.

A remark on this clonotype: Its ends do not fully match the called genes, so a read error is possible. This sequence joins TRBV7-2 and TRBJ1-5; no clear D gene. The V gene's germline CDR1 is SGHTA and CDR2 FQGNSA. There are 16 residues in the CDR3. Written as DNA, the CDR3 is TGTGCCAGCAGCTTTAGGCGGGGTGACGGCAATCAGCCCCGGCATTTT. It codes for CASSFRRGDGNQPRHF.

V usage is TRBV20-1 and J usage is TRBJ1-2; possible D gene TRBD1, 5 bases. The CDR3 is 17 residues long. V was pared by 3 bases and J by 2 bases, with 22 bases between. The germline V gene has CDR1 DFQATT and CDR2 SNEGSKA (reference sequence). CDR3 sequence (DNA): TGCAGTGCTAGTGACGGGCAGGGCGTATCCCTAAACTATGGCTACACCTTC. This sequence encodes CSASDGQGVSLNYGYTF.

With respect to this clonotype: At one of its ends the junction is not consistent with the germline gene, which may arise from a read error. The V and J genes are TRBV11-2 and TRBJ2-1, with 7 bases that match TRBD2. The length of the CDR3 is 13 residues. CDR1 is SGHAT, CDR2 FQNNGV, per germline. CDR3 DNA sequence: TGTGCCAGTAGCTGGACAAGCGGGGCAGAGCACTTCTTC. This codes for CASSWTSGAEHFF.

This clonotype was observed many times. V usage is TRBV5-4 and J usage is TRBJ2-1; the D is unclear. Germline-derived CDR1 and CDR2 are SGHNT and YYREEE (reference sequence). The V gene lost 2 bases and the J gene lost 4 bases, with 13 bases spanning the gap. This CDR3 contains 15 residues. CDR3 in amino acids: CASSLGPSIYNEQFF. The DNA of the CDR3 is TGTGCCAGCAGCTTAGGGCCTTCAATATACAATGAGCAGTTCTTC.

As concerns this clonotype: A much larger clone is a single base away; this may be a read error. This chain uses TRBV25-1 with TRBJ2-1, with D tentatively TRBD1 (6 bases). The CDR3 has 14 residues. Germline loops: CDR1 MGHDK, CDR2 SYGVNS. The V gene lost 2 bases and the J gene lost 8 bases, with 13 bases spanning the gap. The CDR3 nucleotides read TGTGCCAGCAGTGAACCCGGGACATACTATGAGCAGTTCTTC. Protein: CASSEPGTYYEQFF.